A selection of T cell receptor beta chains follows, all from one sample in a study of T cell responses to AZD1222 COVID-19 vaccine. TCRdb keeps only in-frame clones here, not all; method: immunoSEQ multiplex PCR. Of about 160,000 clones in the sample, more than 75% were seen once. Source: peripheral blood, taken 28 days after the second AZD1222 dose. The receptors here all came from an adult who received the AZD1222 COVID-19 vaccine. CDR3s include the opening cysteine and the closing phenylalanine or tryptophan. D genes are given only for firm matches. Only part of the rows carry a size: once, few, many, or a class if the clone is expanded.

clone size,J gene,V gene,D gene,CDR3 protein,CDR3 DNA
-,TRBJ2-7,TRBV29-1,TRBD2,CSVILHAGVRGIYEQYF,TGCAGCGTTATACTTCATGCGGGGGTTCGAGGAATCTACGAGCAGTACTTC
few,TRBJ2-5,TRBV3-1/TRBV3-2,-,CASSQNLGETQYF,TGTGCCAGCAGCCAAAACCTCGGGGAGACCCAGTACTTC
few,TRBJ2-7,TRBV18,-,CASSPPGQGSYEQYF,TGTGCCAGCTCACCACCGGGACAAGGCTCCTACGAGCAGTACTTC
-,TRBJ2-7,TRBV11-3,-,CASSLAAGHDEQYF,TGTGCCAGCAGCTTAGCAGCCGGACACGACGAGCAGTACTTC
-,TRBJ2-7,TRBV18,-,CASSNDRGYEQYF,TGTGCCAGCTCAAACGACCGGGGCTACGAGCAGTACTTC
-,TRBJ2-7,TRBV7-2,-,CASSLGAGPYEQYF,TGTGCCAGCAGCTTAGGAGCCGGACCCTACGAGCAGTACTTC
-,TRBJ1-5,TRBV2,-,CASSDGLGYGRQPQHF,TGTGCCAGCAGTGATGGGCTAGGGTACGGTCGTCAGCCCCAGCATTTT
-,TRBJ2-1,TRBV18,-,CASSPDVEQFF,TGTGCCAGCTCACCCGATGTTGAGCAGTTCTTC
few,TRBJ1-3,TRBV5-6,-,CASSFQFALSGNTIYF,TGTGCCAGCAGCTTTCAGTTTGCCCTCTCTGGAAACACCATATATTTT
-,TRBJ1-6,TRBV4-3,-,CASSQVKGGRVAPLHF,TGCGCCAGCAGCCAAGTAAAGGGAGGGAGAGTTGCACCCCTCCACTTT
-,TRBJ1-2,TRBV19,TRBD1,CASSSPGQGIYGYTF,TGTGCCAGTAGTTCGCCGGGACAGGGGATCTATGGCTACACCTTC
-,TRBJ2-1,TRBV4-3,-,CASRARGSSYNEQFF,TGCGCCAGCAGGGCCCGGGGGAGCTCCTACAATGAGCAGTTCTTC
-,TRBJ2-7,TRBV6-5,TRBD1,CASSWDSLYEQYF,TGTGCCAGCAGCTGGGACAGCCTGTACGAGCAGTACTTC
-,TRBJ1-2,TRBV7-8,-,CASSLESGIRYGYTF,TGTGCCAGCAGCTTAGAATCAGGGATTCGGTATGGCTACACCTTC
-,TRBJ1-2,TRBV29-1,-,CSVELSPSRSFYTF,TGCAGCGTTGAGCTATCCCCGAGTCGTTCTTTCTACACCTTC
-,TRBJ2-7,TRBV30,-,CAWTRQVGVYEQYF,TGTGCCTGGACCAGACAGGTCGGGGTCTACGAGCAGTACTTC
-,TRBJ2-5,TRBV11-3,-,CASSLLGKTQYF,TGTGCCAGCAGCTTATTAGGTAAGACCCAGTACTTC
-,TRBJ2-5,TRBV19,-,CASSMGGKETQYF,TGTGCCAGTAGTATGGGGGGTAAAGAGACCCAGTACTTC
-,TRBJ2-5,TRBV6-1,-,CASSEARRGQGRKTQYF,TGTGCCAGCAGTGAAGCGCGGAGGGGGCAGGGACGAAAGACCCAGTACTTC
-,TRBJ1-4,TRBV30,-,CAWSVGDRREKLFF,TGTGCCTGGAGTGTGGGGGACCGGCGGGAAAAACTGTTTTTT
-,TRBJ2-2,TRBV6-5,TRBD1,CASSYSQGVGELFF,TGTGCCAGCAGTTACTCGCAGGGGGTAGGGGAGCTGTTTTTT
-,TRBJ1-4,TRBV5-8,TRBD1,CASSLGTAFAEEKLFF,TGTGCCAGCAGCCTGGGGACAGCCTTCGCAGAAGAAAAACTGTTTTTT
-,TRBJ2-1,TRBV4-1,-,CASSLAYHSYNEQFF,TGCGCCAGCAGCCTAGCTTATCACTCCTACAATGAGCAGTTCTTC
-,TRBJ2-7,TRBV2,-,CASSAGVYEQYF,TGTGCCAGCAGTGCGGGGGTTTACGAGCAGTACTTC
-,TRBJ2-2,TRBV7-9,-,CASSPPGTSPGELFF,TGTGCCAGCAGCCCCCCCGGGACATCGCCCGGGGAGCTGTTTTTT
-,TRBJ1-2,TRBV7-2,-,CASSLAGAINYGYTF,TGTGCCAGCAGCTTAGCTGGGGCAATTAACTATGGCTACACCTTC
-,TRBJ1-5,TRBV4-3,-,CASSQDDNRQPQHF,TGCGCCAGCAGCCAAGATGACAACCGTCAGCCCCAGCATTTT
few,TRBJ1-5,TRBV15,-,CATSRKGTDPNQPQHF,TGTGCCACCAGCAGAAAAGGGACGGATCCCAATCAGCCCCAGCATTTT
-,TRBJ1-2,TRBV5-4,-,CASSLVGAGGYTF,TGTGCCAGCAGCTTGGTCGGCGCCGGTGGCTACACCTTC
-,TRBJ2-1,TRBV7-2,-,CASSSDLESNEQFF,TGTGCCAGCAGCTCGGACTTAGAGTCCAATGAGCAGTTCTTC
-,TRBJ1-4,TRBV6-6,TRBD1,CASSSSGTGNEKLFF,TGTGCCAGCAGTTCGTCGGGGACAGGGAATGAAAAACTGTTTTTT
-,TRBJ1-1,TRBV5-4,-,CASTQGTMAEAFF,TGTGCCAGCACCCAGGGAACGATGGCTGAAGCTTTCTTT
-,TRBJ1-5,TRBV7-9,TRBD1,CASSLGQALGRYQPQHF,TGTGCCAGCAGTCTGGGACAGGCCCTTGGACGATATCAGCCCCAGCATTTT
-,TRBJ2-7,TRBV6-5,-,CASSPKTAYEQYF,TGTGCCAGCAGTCCGAAGACAGCCTACGAGCAGTACTTC
-,TRBJ2-7,TRBV7-2,TRBD1,CASSSYRGFYEQYF,TGTGCCAGCAGCTCCTACAGGGGGTTCTACGAGCAGTACTTC
-,TRBJ1-6,TRBV28,-,CATQGLSGSPLHF,TGTGCCACCCAGGGGTTATCAGGTTCACCCCTCCACTTT
-,TRBJ2-3,TRBV6-2/TRBV6-3,-,CASSPTTDTQYF,TGTGCCAGCAGTCCCACCACAGATACGCAGTATTTT
-,TRBJ2-5,TRBV18,TRBD2,CASSPPRAGGLIETQYF,TGTGCCAGCTCACCCCCACGGGCGGGGGGCCTTATTGAGACCCAGTACTTC
-,TRBJ1-5,TRBV12-3/TRBV12-4,-,CASGGPNQPQHF,TGTGCCAGCGGAGGACCCAATCAGCCCCAGCATTTT
-,TRBJ2-5,TRBV6-5,-,CASSANGGGVQYF,TGTGCCAGCAGCGCGAACGGTGGTGGGGTTCAGTACTTC
-,TRBJ1-2,TRBV3-1/TRBV3-2,-,CASSGAVHYGYTF,TGTGCCAGCAGCGGGGCAGTTCATTATGGCTACACCTTC
-,TRBJ1-3,TRBV2,-,CASSSSSSSGNTIYF,TGTGCCAGCAGTAGCAGTTCCAGCTCTGGAAACACCATATATTTT
-,TRBJ1-2,TRBV19,-,CASAGTDLRSYYGYTF,TGTGCCAGTGCTGGGACCGACTTGCGTAGTTACTATGGCTACACCTTC
-,TRBJ2-2,TRBV28,-,CASFRPTGELFF,TGTGCCAGCTTCAGGCCTACCGGGGAGCTGTTTTTT
once,TRBJ1-5,TRBV28,TRBD1,CASSAPDRGGNQPQHF,TGTGCCAGCAGCGCGCCCGACAGGGGAGGCAATCAGCCCCAGCATTTT
-,TRBJ2-7,TRBV30,TRBD1,CAWSVHGDSLYF,TGTGCCTGGAGTGTACACGGGGACAGCCTTTACTTC
-,TRBJ1-3,TRBV5-5,-,CASSLSRGAGNTIYF,TGTGCCAGCAGCTTGAGTAGGGGCGCTGGAAACACCATATATTTT
-,TRBJ1-2,TRBV5-4,-,CASSPGDDSHLSGYTF,TGTGCCAGCAGCCCCGGCGACGACAGTCATCTTAGTGGCTACACCTTC
-,TRBJ1-5,TRBV6-2/TRBV6-3,-,CASTPNLIRGSNQPQHF,TGTGCCAGCACCCCCAATTTGATCCGGGGGAGCAATCAGCCCCAGCATTTT
-,TRBJ1-1,TRBV30,-,CAWSVRWAAAIPPGAFF,TGTGCCTGGAGTGTACGCTGGGCGGCCGCCATCCCCCCAGGGGCTTTCTTT
-,TRBJ1-2,TRBV2,-,CASSPGSNYGYTF,TGTGCCAGCAGCCCAGGGTCTAACTATGGCTACACCTTC
-,TRBJ2-7,TRBV3-1/TRBV3-2,-,CASSQAPGSYEQYF,TGTGCCAGCAGCCAGGCCCCTGGATCCTACGAGCAGTACTTC
-,TRBJ2-5,TRBV7-9,-,CASSTVPAETQYF,TGTGCCAGCAGCACGGTCCCCGCCGAGACCCAGTACTTC